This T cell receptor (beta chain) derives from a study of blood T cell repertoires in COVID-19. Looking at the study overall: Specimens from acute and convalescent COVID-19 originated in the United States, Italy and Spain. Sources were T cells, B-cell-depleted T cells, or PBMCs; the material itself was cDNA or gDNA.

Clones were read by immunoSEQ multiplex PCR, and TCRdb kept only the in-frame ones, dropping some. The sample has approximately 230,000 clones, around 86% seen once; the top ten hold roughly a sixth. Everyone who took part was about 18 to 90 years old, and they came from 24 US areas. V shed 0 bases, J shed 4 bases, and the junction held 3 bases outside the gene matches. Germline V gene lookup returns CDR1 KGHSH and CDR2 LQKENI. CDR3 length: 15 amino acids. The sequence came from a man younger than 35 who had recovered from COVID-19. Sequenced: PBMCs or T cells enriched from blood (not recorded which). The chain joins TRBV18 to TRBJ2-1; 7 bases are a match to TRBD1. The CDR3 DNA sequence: TGTGCCAGCTCACCACCCCCAGGGGGATACAATGAGCAGTTCTTC. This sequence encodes CASSPPPGGYNEQFF.